These T cell receptor beta chains were read from a single sample in a study of blood T cell repertoires in COVID-19. TCRdb's copy holds only in-frame clones and misses some; the assay was immunoSEQ multiplex PCR. The sample has hundreds of thousands of clones, 87% seen once. Material: PBMCs or T cells enriched from blood (not recorded which). The source of these receptors is a woman between 18 and 29 years old who had recovered from COVID-19. Both conserved end residues are part of each CDR3. A D gene is named only where the DNA matches it firmly. Rows give clone size only sometimes, using once, few, many, or a class for an expanded clone.

J gene | D gene | V gene | clone size | CDR3 protein | CDR3 DNA
TRBJ1-4 | - | TRBV15 | - | CATSRDKPGRGEKLFF | TGTGCCACCAGCAGAGATAAACCAGGCCGGGGTGAAAAACTGTTTTTT
TRBJ2-3 | TRBD2 | TRBV3-1/TRBV3-2 | medium-sized | CASSQGRGESTDTQYF | TGTGCCAGCAGCCAAGGTCGGGGGGAGAGCACAGATACGCAGTATTTT
TRBJ2-7 | TRBD2 | TRBV19 | - | CASREGHSGLPYEQYF | TGTGCCAGCCGGGAGGGGCATAGCGGGCTTCCCTACGAGCAGTACTTC
TRBJ1-1 | TRBD1 | TRBV7-3 | - | CASSLKGGAEAFF | TGTGCCAGCAGCTTAAAAGGGGGCGCCGAAGCTTTCTTT
TRBJ1-1 | - | TRBV13 | - | CASSFRQATEAFF | TGTGCCAGCAGCTTTAGACAGGCCACTGAAGCTTTCTTT
TRBJ2-1 | - | TRBV27 | once | CASSSGTFSYNEQFF | TGTGCCAGCAGTTCCGGGACTTTCTCCTACAATGAGCAGTTCTTC
TRBJ1-1 | - | TRBV29-1 | - | CSVDSTTEAFF | TGCAGCGTTGACTCTACCACTGAAGCTTTCTTT
TRBJ2-1 | TRBD1 | TRBV5-1 | - | CASSWGQVRYNEQFF | TGCGCCAGCAGCTGGGGACAGGTGAGATACAATGAGCAGTTCTTC
TRBJ2-5 | - | TRBV29-1 | - | CSVEDRLANQETQYF | TGCAGCGTTGAAGATAGACTGGCAAACCAAGAGACCCAGTACTTC
TRBJ2-7 | TRBD1 | TRBV5-1 | - | CASSFRGLPTTEQYF | TGCGCCAGCAGCTTCAGGGGGCTCCCTACTACCGAGCAGTACTTC
TRBJ1-2 | - | TRBV4-2 | - | CASSQDAGQQYGYTF | TGTGCCAGCAGCCAAGATGCGGGGCAACAATATGGCTACACCTTC
TRBJ1-1 | - | TRBV6-5 | few | CASSYKGENTEAFF | TGTGCCAGCAGTTATAAGGGGGAGAACACTGAAGCTTTCTTT
TRBJ1-6 | - | TRBV7-2 | - | CASSLDRQNSPLHF | TGTGCCAGCAGCTTAGACAGGCAAAATTCACCCCTCCACTTT
TRBJ2-1 | - | TRBV5-4 | - | CASSLYAGRNEQFF | TGTGCCAGCAGCTTGTATGCGGGCCGCAATGAGCAGTTCTTC
TRBJ1-1 | - | TRBV6-2/TRBV6-3 | - | CASSYSRKNTEAFF | TGTGCCAGCAGTTACTCGCGTAAGAACACTGAAGCTTTCTTT
TRBJ1-4 | TRBD1 | TRBV19 | - | CASSMRGLGEKLFF | TGTGCCAGTAGTATGAGGGGGCTCGGTGAAAAACTGTTTTTT
TRBJ1-4 | - | TRBV5-1 | - | CASSLTQTTNEKLFF | TGCGCCAGCAGCTTGACACAGACAACTAATGAAAAACTGTTTTTT
TRBJ2-5 | - | TRBV18 | - | CASSPPAGSESILETQYF | TGTGCCAGCTCACCACCGGCTGGGAGCGAGTCGATATTGGAGACCCAGTACTTC
TRBJ2-5 | TRBD2 | TRBV24-1 | - | CATSDYRLAGVETQYF | TGTGCCACCAGTGATTATAGACTAGCGGGGGTTGAGACCCAGTACTTC
TRBJ2-2 | TRBD1 | TRBV18 | - | CASSPSTGGSGELFF | TGTGCCAGCTCACCTTCGACAGGGGGCTCAGGGGAGCTGTTTTTT
TRBJ1-1 | - | TRBV2 | - | CASSEVGYTEAFF | TGTGCCAGCAGTGAAGTCGGTTACACTGAAGCTTTCTTT
TRBJ2-1 | - | TRBV7-3 | few | CASSQTSFSEQFF | TGTGCCAGCAGCCAGACTAGTTTCTCTGAGCAGTTCTTC
TRBJ1-1 | TRBD1 | TRBV18 | - | CASSPLGQGASEAFF | TGTGCCAGCTCACCTCTCGGACAGGGGGCATCTGAAGCTTTCTTT
TRBJ1-1 | TRBD1 | TRBV4-2 | - | CASRLYGDRVNTEAFF | TGTGCCAGCAGGCTATACGGGGACAGGGTGAACACTGAAGCTTTCTTT
TRBJ2-7 | - | TRBV2 | - | CASSRQNSYEQYF | TGTGCCAGCAGTCGACAGAATTCCTACGAGCAGTACTTC
TRBJ2-3 | - | TRBV5-4 | - | CASSSTGSTDTQYF | TGTGCCAGCAGCTCGACGGGGTCCACAGATACGCAGTATTTT
TRBJ2-2 | - | TRBV18 | - | CASSPRDKATGELFF | TGTGCCAGCTCGCCTCGGGACAAAGCTACCGGGGAGCTGTTTTTT
TRBJ1-5 | TRBD1 | TRBV19 | - | CASSIGQGYQPQHF | TGTGCCAGTAGTATAGGACAGGGCTATCAGCCCCAGCATTTT
TRBJ1-5 | - | TRBV4-2 | few | CASSQRGENQPQHF | TGTGCCAGCAGCCAAAGGGGTGAGAATCAGCCCCAGCATTTT
TRBJ2-2 | - | TRBV7-9 | - | CASSPTDSALGGELFF | TGTGCCAGCAGCCCAACGGACAGTGCCCTGGGCGGGGAGCTGTTTTTT